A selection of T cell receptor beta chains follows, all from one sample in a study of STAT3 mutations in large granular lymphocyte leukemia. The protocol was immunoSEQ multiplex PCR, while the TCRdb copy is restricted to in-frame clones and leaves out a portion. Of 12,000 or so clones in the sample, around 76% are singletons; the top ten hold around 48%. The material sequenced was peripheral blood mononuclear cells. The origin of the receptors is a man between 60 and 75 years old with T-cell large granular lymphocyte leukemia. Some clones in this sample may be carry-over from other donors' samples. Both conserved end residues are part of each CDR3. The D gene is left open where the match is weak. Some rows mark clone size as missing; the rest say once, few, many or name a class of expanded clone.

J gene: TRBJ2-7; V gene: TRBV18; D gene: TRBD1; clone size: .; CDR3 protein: CASSPFRDRDTYEQYF; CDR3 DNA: TGTGCCAGCTCACCTTTCCGGGACAGGGATACCTACGAGCAGTACTTC
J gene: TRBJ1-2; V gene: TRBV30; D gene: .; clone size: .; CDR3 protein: CAWSVGMDYGYTF; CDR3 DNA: TGTGCCTGGAGTGTAGGGATGGACTATGGCTACACCTTC
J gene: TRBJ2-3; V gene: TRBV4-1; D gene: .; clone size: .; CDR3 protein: CASSPAGSQHTDTQYF; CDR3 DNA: TGCGCCAGCAGCCCGGCGGGGAGCCAGCACACAGATACGCAGTATTTT
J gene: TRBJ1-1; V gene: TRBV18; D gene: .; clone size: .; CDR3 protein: CASSPLPTENTEAFF; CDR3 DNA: TGTGCCAGCTCCCCCCTACCTACAGAGAACACTGAAGCTTTCTTT
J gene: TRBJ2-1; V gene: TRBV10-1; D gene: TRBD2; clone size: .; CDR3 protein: CASSEAGTSGRNEQFF; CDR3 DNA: TGCGCCAGCAGCGAAGCCGGGACTAGCGGGAGAAATGAGCAGTTCTTC
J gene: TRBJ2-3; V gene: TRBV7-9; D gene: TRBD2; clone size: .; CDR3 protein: CASSRFLAGHTDTQYF; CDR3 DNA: TGTGCCAGCAGCCGCTTTCTAGCGGGACATACAGATACGCAGTATTTT
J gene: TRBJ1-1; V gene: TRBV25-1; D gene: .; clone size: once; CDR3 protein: CASSEYGQNTEAFF; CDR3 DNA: TGTGCCAGCAGTGAATATGGGCAGAACACTGAAGCTTTCTTT
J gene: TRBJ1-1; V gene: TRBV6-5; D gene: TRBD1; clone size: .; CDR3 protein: CASSWTGDTEAFF; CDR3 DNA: TGTGCCAGCAGTTGGACAGGGGACACTGAAGCTTTCTTT
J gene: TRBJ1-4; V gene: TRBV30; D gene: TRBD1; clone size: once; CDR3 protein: CAWSTDRVDEKLFF; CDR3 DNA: TGTGCCTGGAGTACCGACAGGGTTGATGAAAAACTGTTTTTT
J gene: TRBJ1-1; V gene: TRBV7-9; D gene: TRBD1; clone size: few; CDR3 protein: CASSKSGTGGYNTEAFF; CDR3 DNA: TGTGCCAGCAGCAAATCCGGGACAGGGGGCTATAACACTGAAGCTTTCTTT
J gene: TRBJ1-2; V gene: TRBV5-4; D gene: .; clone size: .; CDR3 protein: CASSLAGKNYGYTF; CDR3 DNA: TGTGCCAGCAGCTTGGCAGGGAAAAACTATGGCTACACCTTC
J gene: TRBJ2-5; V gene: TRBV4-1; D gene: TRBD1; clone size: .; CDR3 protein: CASSQATGGAETQYF; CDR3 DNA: TGCGCCAGCAGCCAAGCGACAGGGGGCGCGGAGACCCAGTACTTC
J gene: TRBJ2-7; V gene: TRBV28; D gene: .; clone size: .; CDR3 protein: CASSFWEAGGEQYF; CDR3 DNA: TGTGCCAGCAGTTTTTGGGAGGCAGGGGGCGAGCAGTACTTC
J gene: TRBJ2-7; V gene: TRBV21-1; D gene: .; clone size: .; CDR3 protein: CASSKTRTGRTYEQYF; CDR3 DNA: TGTGCCAGCAGCAAGACCAGGACAGGACGGACCTACGAGCAGTACTTC
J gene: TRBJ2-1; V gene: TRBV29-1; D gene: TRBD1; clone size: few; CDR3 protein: CSATTGGNWDEQFF; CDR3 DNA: TGCAGCGCCACCACAGGGGGGAATTGGGATGAGCAGTTCTTC
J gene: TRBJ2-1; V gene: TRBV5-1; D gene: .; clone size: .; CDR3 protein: CASSLIPGIGNEQFF; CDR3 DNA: TGCGCCAGCAGCTTGATTCCGGGGATCGGGAATGAGCAGTTCTTC
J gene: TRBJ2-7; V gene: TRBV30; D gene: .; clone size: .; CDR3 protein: CAWRGDYNSYEQYF; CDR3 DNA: TGTGCCTGGAGGGGCGACTACAACTCCTACGAGCAGTACTTC
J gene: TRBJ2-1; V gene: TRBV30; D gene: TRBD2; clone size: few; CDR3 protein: CAWGRADEQFF; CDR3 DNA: TGTGCTTGGGGGAGGGCCGATGAGCAGTTCTTC
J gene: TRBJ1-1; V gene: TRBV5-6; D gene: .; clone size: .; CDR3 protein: CASRQGPGRGAMNTEAFF; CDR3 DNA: TGTGCCAGCAGGCAGGGGCCCGGGCGGGGGGCGATGAACACTGAAGCTTTCTTT
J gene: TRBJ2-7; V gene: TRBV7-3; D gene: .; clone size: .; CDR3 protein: CASSLYSDYEQYF; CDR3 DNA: TGTGCCAGCAGCTTATATTCAGACTACGAGCAGTACTTC
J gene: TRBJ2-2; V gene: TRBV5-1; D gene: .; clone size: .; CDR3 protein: CASSTDVANTGELFF; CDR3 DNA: TGCGCCAGCAGCACGGACGTCGCGAACACCGGGGAGCTGTTTTTT
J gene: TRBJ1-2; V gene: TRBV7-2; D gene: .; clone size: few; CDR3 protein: CASSLGRDGYTF; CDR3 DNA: TGTGCCAGCAGCTTAGGGCGGGATGGCTACACCTTC
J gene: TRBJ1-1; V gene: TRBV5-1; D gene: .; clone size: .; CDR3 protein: CASSFQGLNTEAFF; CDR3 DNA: TGCGCCAGCAGCTTCCAGGGTCTGAACACTGAAGCTTTCTTT
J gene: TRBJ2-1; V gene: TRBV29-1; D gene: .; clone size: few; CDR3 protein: CSVEGISYNEQFF; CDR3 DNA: TGCAGCGTTGAGGGAATCTCCTACAATGAGCAGTTCTTC
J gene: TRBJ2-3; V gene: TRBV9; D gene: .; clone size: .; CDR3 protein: CASSTLWGDTQYF; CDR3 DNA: TGTGCCAGCAGCACACTATGGGGAGATACGCAGTATTTT
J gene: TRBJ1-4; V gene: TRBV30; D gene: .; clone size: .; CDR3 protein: CAWSDSRGTTTNEKLFF; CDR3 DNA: TGTGCCTGGAGTGACTCTCGAGGGACCACAACTAATGAAAAACTGTTTTTT
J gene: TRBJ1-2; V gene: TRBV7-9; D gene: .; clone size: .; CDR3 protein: CASTTGSSNYGYTF; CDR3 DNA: TGTGCCAGCACCACCGGGAGCTCTAACTATGGCTACACCTTC
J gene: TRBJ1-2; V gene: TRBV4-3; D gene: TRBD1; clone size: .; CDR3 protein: CASSQASTGRTGYTF; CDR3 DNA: TGCGCCAGCAGCCAAGCCTCGACAGGGCGAACTGGCTACACCTTC
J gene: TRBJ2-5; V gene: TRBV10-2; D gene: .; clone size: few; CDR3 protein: CASSLRETQYF; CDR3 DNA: TGCGCCAGCAGTCTTAGAGAGACCCAGTACTTC
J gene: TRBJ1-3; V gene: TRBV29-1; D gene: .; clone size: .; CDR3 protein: CSVEDPQASGNTIYF; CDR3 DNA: TGCAGCGTTGAAGATCCACAGGCTTCTGGAAACACCATATATTTT
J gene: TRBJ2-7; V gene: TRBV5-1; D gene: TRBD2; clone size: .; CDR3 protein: CASSSTGTTYYEQYF; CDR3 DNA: TGCGCCAGCAGTTCGACCGGGACTACCTACTACGAGCAGTACTTC
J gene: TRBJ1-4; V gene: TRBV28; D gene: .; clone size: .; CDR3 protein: CASSLGEKLFF; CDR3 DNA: TGTGCCAGCAGTTTAGGTGAAAAACTGTTTTTT
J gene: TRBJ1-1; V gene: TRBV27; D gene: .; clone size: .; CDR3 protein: CASRNDLNTEAFF; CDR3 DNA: TGTGCCAGCAGGAATGATTTGAACACTGAAGCTTTCTTT
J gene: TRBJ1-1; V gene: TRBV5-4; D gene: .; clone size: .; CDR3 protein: CASSSPSSSDVQDTEAFF; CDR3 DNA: TGTGCCAGCAGCTCACCATCATCCTCGGACGTTCAAGACACTGAAGCTTTCTTT
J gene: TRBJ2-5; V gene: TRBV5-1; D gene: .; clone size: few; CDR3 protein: CASGLGGVGGETQYF; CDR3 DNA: TGCGCCAGCGGATTGGGGGGCGTTGGAGGAGAGACCCAGTACTTC
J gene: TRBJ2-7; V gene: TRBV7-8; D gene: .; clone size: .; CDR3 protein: CASSHGLGPGSYEQYF; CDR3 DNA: TGTGCCAGCAGTCACGGCTTGGGACCGGGGTCCTACGAGCAGTACTTC
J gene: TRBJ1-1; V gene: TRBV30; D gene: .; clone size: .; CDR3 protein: CAWSVRRGFGTEAFF; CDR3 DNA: TGTGCCTGGAGTGTACGGAGAGGGTTCGGGACTGAAGCTTTCTTT
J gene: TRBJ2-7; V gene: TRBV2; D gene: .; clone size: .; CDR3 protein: CASSEQGSYEQYF; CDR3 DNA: TGTGCCAGCAGTGAACAGGGATCCTACGAGCAGTACTTC
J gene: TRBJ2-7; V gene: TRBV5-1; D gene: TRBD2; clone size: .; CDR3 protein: CASSRELADEQYF; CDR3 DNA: TGCGCCAGCAGCCGAGAACTAGCGGACGAGCAGTACTTC
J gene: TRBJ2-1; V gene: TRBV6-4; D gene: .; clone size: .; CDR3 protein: CASSVGAGDSYNEQFF; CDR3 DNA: TGTGCCAGCAGTGTCGGCGCAGGGGACTCCTACAATGAGCAGTTCTTC
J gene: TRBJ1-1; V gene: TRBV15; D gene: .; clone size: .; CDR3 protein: CATSKRTVATEAFF; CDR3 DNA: TGTGCCACCAGCAAGCGGACAGTAGCCACTGAAGCTTTCTTT
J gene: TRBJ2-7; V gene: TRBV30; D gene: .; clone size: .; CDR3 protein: CAWRTAYEQYF; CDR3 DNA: TGTGCCTGGAGGACAGCCTACGAGCAGTACTTC
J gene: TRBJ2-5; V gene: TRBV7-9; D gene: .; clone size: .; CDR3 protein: CASSLVLSREHQETQYF; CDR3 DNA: TGTGCCAGCAGCTTAGTCCTGTCTCGGGAACACCAAGAGACCCAGTACTTC
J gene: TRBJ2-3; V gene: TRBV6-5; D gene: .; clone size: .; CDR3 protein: CASSYGARATDTQYF; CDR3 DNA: TGTGCCAGCAGTTACGGGGCCAGGGCTACAGATACGCAGTATTTT
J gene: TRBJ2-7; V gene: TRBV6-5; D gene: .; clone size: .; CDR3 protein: CASSYIETSYEQYF; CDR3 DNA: TGTGCCAGCAGTTACATCGAGACCTCCTACGAGCAGTACTTC
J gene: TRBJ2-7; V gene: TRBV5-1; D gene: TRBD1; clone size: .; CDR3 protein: CASSTTGTGVYEQYF; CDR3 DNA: TGCGCCAGCAGCACAACCGGGACAGGGGTCTACGAGCAGTACTTC
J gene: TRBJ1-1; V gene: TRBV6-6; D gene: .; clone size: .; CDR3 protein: CASRHTTGWTEAFF; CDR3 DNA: TGTGCCAGCAGACACACGACAGGATGGACTGAAGCTTTCTTT
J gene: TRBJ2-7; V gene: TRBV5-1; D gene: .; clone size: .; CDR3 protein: CASSLGAAEQYF; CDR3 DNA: TGCGCCAGCAGCTTGGGAGCGGCGGAGCAGTACTTC
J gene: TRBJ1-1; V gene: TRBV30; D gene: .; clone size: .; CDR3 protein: CAWSEGGWGEAFF; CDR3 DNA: TGTGCCTGGAGCGAAGGAGGTTGGGGTGAAGCTTTCTTT
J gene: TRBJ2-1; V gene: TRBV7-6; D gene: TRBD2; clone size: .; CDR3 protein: CASSLGLAGGGEQFF; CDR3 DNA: TGTGCCAGCAGCCTGGGACTAGCGGGAGGGGGTGAGCAGTTCTTC